The clone carrying this T cell receptor (beta chain) has a single count. This sample was included in a study of blood T cell dynamics during melanoma immunotherapy. Study summary: Metastatic melanoma patients received first-line pembrolizumab or nivolumab plus ipilimumab.

Every bulk PBMC sample received the same 350 ng of DNA. Sequencing was performed with immunoSEQ multiplex PCR; in TCRdb, only in-frame clones are kept and a portion is missing. The sample contains approximately 13,000 clones, roughly 84% of which appear only once. Germline values: CDR1 MNHEY, CDR2 SVGAGI. V was shortened by 7 bases and J by 4 bases, with 11 bases between the two germline ends. This CDR3 is built from 14 residues. The time point denotes: pre-treatment baseline. Blood was drawn before treatment and at week 3 after checkpoint blockade. Material: blood, obtained from a patient treated with checkpoint blockade. This TCR came from a human donor with melanoma. The chain recombines TRBV6-5 with TRBJ1-6; D possibly corresponds to TRBD1 (5 bases). The CDR3, as DNA: TGTGCCAGCACCTATGGGGCGTATAATTCACCCCTCCACTTT. Protein product: CASTYGAYNSPLHF.